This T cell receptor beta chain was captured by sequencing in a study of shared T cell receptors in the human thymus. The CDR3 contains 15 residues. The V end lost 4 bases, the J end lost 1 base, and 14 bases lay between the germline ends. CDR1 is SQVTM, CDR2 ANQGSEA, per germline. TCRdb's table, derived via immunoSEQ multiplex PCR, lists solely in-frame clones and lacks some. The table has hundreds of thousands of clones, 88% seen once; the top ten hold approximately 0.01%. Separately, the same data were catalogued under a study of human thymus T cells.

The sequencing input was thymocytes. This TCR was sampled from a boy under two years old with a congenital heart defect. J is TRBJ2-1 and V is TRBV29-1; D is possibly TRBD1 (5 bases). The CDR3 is CSVARGGYSYNEQFF. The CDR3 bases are TGCAGCGTTGCAAGGGGCGGTTATTCCTACAATGAGCAGTTCTTC.